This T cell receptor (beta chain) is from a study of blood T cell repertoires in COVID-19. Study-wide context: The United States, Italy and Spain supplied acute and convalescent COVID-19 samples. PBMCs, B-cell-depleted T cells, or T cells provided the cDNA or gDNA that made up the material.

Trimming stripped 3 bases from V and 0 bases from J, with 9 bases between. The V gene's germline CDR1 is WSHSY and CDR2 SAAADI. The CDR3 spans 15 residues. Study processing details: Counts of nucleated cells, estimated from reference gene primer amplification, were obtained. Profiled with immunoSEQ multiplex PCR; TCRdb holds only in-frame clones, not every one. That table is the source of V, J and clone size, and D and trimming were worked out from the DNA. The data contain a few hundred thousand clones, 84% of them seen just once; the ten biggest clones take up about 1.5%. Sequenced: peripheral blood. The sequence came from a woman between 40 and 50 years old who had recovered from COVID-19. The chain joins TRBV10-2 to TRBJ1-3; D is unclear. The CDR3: CASSETGSSGNTIYF. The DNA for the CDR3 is TGCGCCAGCAGTGAAACGGGGAGCTCTGGAAACACCATATATTTT.